The 31 T cell receptor beta chains presented below share a single source sample, sequenced in a study of T cell responses to AZD1222 COVID-19 vaccine. Data came from immunoSEQ multiplex PCR; TCRdb stores just in-frame clones and leaves some out. The sample has 150,000 to 200,000 clones, roughly nine tenths seen once. The starting material was peripheral blood, obtained on day 0 of AZD1222 vaccination. These receptors were obtained from an adult in good health.

In this sample, this clone turned up once. The J gene is TRBJ2-7, the V gene TRBV28; possible D gene TRBD2, 6 bases. The V end was cut by 4 bases, the J end by 4 bases, with 17 bases between. CDR1 is MDHEN and CDR2 is SYDVKM in the germline V gene. CDR3 length: 15 residues. CDR3 region: CASSSPVGTVYEQYF. DNA for the CDR3: TGTGCCAGCAGTTCCCCCGTTGGGACTGTGTACGAGCAGTACTTC.

The chain has TRBV6-2 or TRBV6-3 and TRBJ2-5, with a tentative D call TRBD2 (5 bases). The germline V gene encodes CDR1 MNHEY and CDR2 SVGEGT. Trimming shortened V by 2 bases and J by 4 bases, and 14 bases separated the two germline ends. The CDR3 runs to 15 residues. The DNA for the CDR3 is TGTGCCAGCAGTTACGCCGTCCTAGCAGGAGAGACCCAGTACTTC. Translation: CASSYAVLAGETQYF.

This chain uses TRBV4-1 with TRBJ1-5, with D tentatively TRBD1 (6 bases). Germline CDR1 and CDR2: MGHRA and YSYEKL. The V end was cut by 4 bases, the J end by 0 bases, with 10 bases between. The CDR3 runs 15 residues. The CDR3 loop is CASSPYRDSNQPQHF. DNA for the CDR3: TGCGCCAGCAGCCCTTACAGGGATAGCAATCAGCCCCAGCATTTT.

This chain joins TRBV3-1 (or the pseudogene TRBV3-2) and TRBJ1-2; no clear D. Per the germline V gene, CDR1 is LGHDT and CDR2 is YNNKEL (reference sequence). V gave up 0 bases and J gave up 2 bases, with 13 bases separating them. This CDR3 region has 16 residues. The CDR3 is CASSQEALPSNYGYTF. The CDR3 coding sequence is TGTGCCAGCAGCCAAGAAGCCCTGCCCTCGAACTATGGCTACACCTTC.

V gene TRBV6-5 combines with J gene TRBJ1-2, with D perhaps matching TRBD1 (5 bases). V dropped 4 bases and J dropped 7 bases, with 10 bases sitting between them. This CDR3 has 12 residues. CDR1 and CDR2 (germline): MNHEY, SVGAGI. CDR3 loop: CASSFQGSGYTF. The CDR3 DNA is TGTGCCAGCAGTTTTCAGGGTTCTGGCTACACCTTC.

The chain is built from TRBV5-6 and TRBJ1-4; 12 nucleotides line up with TRBD1. The CDR3 runs 17 residues. V lost 2 bases and J lost 5; bases outside the gene matches: 7. Germline V gene sequence: CDR1 SGHDT, CDR2 YYEEEE. CDR3 bases: TGTGCCAGCAGCTTTTGGGGACAGGGGGCTATAAATGAAAAACTGTTTTTT. It yields the protein CASSFWGQGAINEKLFF.

The rearrangement joins TRBV27 to TRBJ2-1; 9 positions agree with TRBD2. Germline trimming cut 7 bases from V and 10 bases from J; bases unmatched to any gene: 8. The CDR3 loop spans 13 amino acids. The V gene's germline CDR1 is MNHEY and CDR2 SMNVEV (reference sequence). CDR3 sequence: CASTPRLAGEQFF. The CDR3 DNA reads TGTGCCAGCACCCCTCGCCTAGCGGGAGAGCAGTTCTTC.

The chain combines TRBV6-1 with TRBJ1-1; TRBD1 agrees at 7 bases. V gave up 2 bases and J gave up 4 bases; unmatched junction bases: 10. Germline values: CDR1 MNHNS, CDR2 SASEGT. CDR3 length: 16 residues. The DNA for the CDR3 is TGTGCCAGCAGTGAATTGACAGGGATGGGTATCACTGAAGCTTTCTTT. It encodes CASSELTGMGITEAFF.

This chain connects TRBV5-1 to TRBJ2-2, with D possibly matching TRBD1 (7 bases). V was cut by 4 bases and J by 1 base, with 20 bases left in between. The length of the CDR3 is 18 residues. Germline values: CDR1 SGHRS, CDR2 YFSETQ. The CDR3 reads CASSLVRGWTGNTGELFF. The CDR3 DNA reads as TGCGCCAGCAGCCTGGTGCGGGGTTGGACAGGGAACACCGGGGAGCTGTTTTTT.

The CDR3 protein is CASSPTQGNGNQPQHF. CDR3 in DNA: TGTGCCAGCTCACCAACGCAGGGGAATGGCAATCAGCCCCAGCATTTT. The V and J genes are TRBV18 and TRBJ1-5; D is possibly TRBD1 (6 bases). The CDR3 sequence is 16 residues long. CDR1 and CDR2 from the germline V gene are KGHSH and LQKENI. Trimming removed 2 bases from V and 2 bases from J, with 13 bases in between.

In nucleotides, the CDR3 is TGTGCCTGGACCTTAGGGGGGTCTGGAAACACCATATATTTT. Translating gives CAWTLGGSGNTIYF. The V call is TRBV30, the J call TRBJ1-3; possible D gene TRBD1, 6 bases. The V and J ends lost 4 bases and 1 base respectively, with 11 bases between them. The germline V gene has CDR1 GTSNPN and CDR2 SVGIG (reference sequence). This CDR3 has 14 amino acids.

In DNA form, the CDR3 reads TGCAGCGTCCGACAGGGGGCGGCTAACTATGGCTACACCTTC. Protein: CSVRQGAANYGYTF. The chain employs TRBV29-1 and TRBJ1-2; the match to TRBD1 covers 10 bases. V lost 6 bases to trimming and J lost 0 bases; unmatched junction nucleotides: 4. The CDR3 length is 14 residues. Germline lookup yields CDR1 SQVTM and CDR2 ANQGSEA.

The chain employs TRBV4-1 and TRBJ2-7; D gene ambiguous. The CDR3 sequence is 12 residues long. The germline V gene encodes CDR1 MGHRA and CDR2 YSYEKL. V lost 6 bases and J lost 0, with 6 bases in between. The CDR3: CASSGSSYEQYF. CDR3 bases: TGCGCCAGCAGTGGAAGCTCCTACGAGCAGTACTTC.

This clone showed up just once. The V gene is TRBV5-1, the J gene TRBJ2-5; D perhaps matches TRBD2 (5 bases). The V gene's germline CDR1 is SGHRS and CDR2 YFSETQ. With 3 bases removed from V and 4 bases from J, the gap between germline ends came to 13 bases. This CDR3 has 14 residues. In nucleotides, the CDR3 is TGCGCCAGCAGCTCCCGGGATGACCGAGAGACCCAGTACTTC. As protein: CASSSRDDRETQYF. The complete variable domain, with remaining parts taken from reference TRBV5-1 and TRBJ2-5, reads KAGVTQTPRYLIKTRGQQVTLSCSPISGHRSVSWYQQTPGQGLQFLFEYFSETQRNKGNFPGRFSGRQFSNSRSEMNVSTLELGDSALYLCASSSRDDRETQYFGPGTRLLVL.

CDR3 sequence (DNA): TGTGCCAGCAGCCGGGGGGACACCTACGAGCAGTACTTC. It translates to CASSRGDTYEQYF. V is TRBV9 and J is TRBJ2-7; D perhaps matches TRBD2 (7 bases). Germline V gene lookup returns CDR1 SGDLS and CDR2 YYNGEE. CDR3 length: 13 residues. V dropped 4 bases and J dropped 2 bases, with 10 bases sitting between them.

The chain carries TRBV19 and TRBJ2-5, with TRBD2 matching 9 bases. Losses at the gene ends were 4 bases for V and 1 base for J; bases not matched to a gene: 1. Germline values: CDR1 LNHDA, CDR2 SQIVND (reference sequence). This CDR3 comprises 14 residues. The chain's CDR3 is CASSRLAAQETQYF. The CDR3 DNA sequence: TGTGCCAGTAGTAGACTAGCGGCCCAAGAGACCCAGTACTTC.

V is TRBV30 and J is TRBJ2-6, with 7 bases identical to TRBD1. The J segment lost 1 base and the V segment lost 3 bases, leaving 6 bases of the junction unmatched. CDR3 length: 16 residues. Germline CDR1 reads GTSNPN; CDR2 reads SVGIG (reference sequence). The CDR3 DNA follows: TGTGCCTGGAGCCAGACAGGGAAGTCTGGGGCCAACGTCCTGACTTTC. This codes for CAWSQTGKSGANVLTF.

The rearrangement joins TRBV9 to TRBJ2-1; 8 bases are a match to TRBD2. This CDR3 has 15 amino acids. Germline V lookup: CDR1 SGDLS, CDR2 YYNGEE. Trimming cost V 7 bases and J 4 bases; bases outside gene matches: 10. The CDR3 bases are TGTGCCAGCCGGCGGGGAGGCGGGAGGTACAATGAGCAGTTCTTC. Residues: CASRRGGGRYNEQFF. The whole variable domain, remainder taken from reference TRBV9 and TRBJ2-1, is DSGVTQTPKHLITATGQRVTLRCSPRSGDLSVYWYQQSLDQGLQFLIQYYNGEERAKGNILERFSAQQFPDLHSELNLSSLELGDSALYFCASRRGGGRYNEQFFGPGTRLTVL.

The J gene is TRBJ2-4, the V gene TRBV19; D is ambiguous. Germline V gene sequence: CDR1 LNHDA, CDR2 SQIVND (reference sequence). The CDR3 length is 12 residues. The V and J ends lost 8 bases and 6 bases respectively, with 11 bases between them. CDR3 bases: TGTGCCAGTCCTGACCCAGTAAACATTCAGTACTTC. This gives the protein CASPDPVNIQYF.

The genes are TRBV6-5 and TRBJ1-5; 7 positions match TRBD1. V lost 6 bases, J lost 0 bases, and 5 bases stayed unmatched. The V gene's germline CDR1 is MNHEY and CDR2 SVGAGI. The CDR3 spans 15 residues. CDR3 in amino acids: CASREDRSSNQPQHF. As DNA, the CDR3 is TGTGCCAGCAGGGAGGACAGGTCTAGCAATCAGCCCCAGCATTTT.

This chain joins TRBV7-2 and TRBJ1-6; D unresolved. V was clipped by 5 bases and J by 3 bases, with 8 bases between them. This CDR3 comprises 14 residues. From germline, CDR1 is SGHTA and CDR2 FQGNSA. CDR3 coding DNA: TGTGCCAGCAGCAAGCCCCGCTATAATTCACCCCTCCACTTT. Translated: CASSKPRYNSPLHF.

V is TRBV5-1 and J is TRBJ2-7; D possibly matches TRBD1 or TRBD2 (5 bases each). Trimming left V 2 bases short and J 0 bases short, with 15 bases between. Germline V gene lookup returns CDR1 SGHRS and CDR2 YFSETQ. This CDR3 is built from 16 residues. The CDR3 loop reads CASSFGAGTASYEQYF. CDR3 nucleotides: TGCGCCAGCAGCTTCGGTGCTGGGACCGCCTCCTACGAGCAGTACTTC. The variable domain in full, completed from reference TRBV5-1 and TRBJ2-7, reads KAGVTQTPRYLIKTRGQQVTLSCSPISGHRSVSWYQQTPGQGLQFLFEYFSETQRNKGNFPGRFSGRQFSNSRSEMNVSTLELGDSALYLCASSFGAGTASYEQYFGPGTRLTVT.

A note on this clone: Likely a read error: the CDR3 ends without its conserved phenylalanine or tryptophan. Because the CDR3's place on the DNA is in doubt, the DNA is left out and the CDR3 is given as listed by TCRdb. The rearrangement links TRBV6-1 to TRBJ2-3; TRBD2 is taken as the D call from the table, unchecked against the DNA. The CDR3 has 15 amino acids, counting both end residues. Germline CDR1 and CDR2: MNHNS and SASEGT. The CDR3 loop reads CASSEVAGEYTQYFG.

The V gene is TRBV5-1, the J gene TRBJ1-4; a weak D match, TRBD1 (6 bases). The CDR3 covers 15 residues. CDR1 is SGHRS and CDR2 is YFSETQ in the germline V gene. The V end was cut by 4 bases, the J end by 8 bases, with 18 bases between. The CDR3 reads CASSRRPGDREKLFF. The CDR3 DNA reads TGCGCCAGCAGCAGGCGGCCAGGGGATAGGGAAAAACTGTTTTTT.

In nucleotides, the CDR3 is TGTGCCAGCAGCCGTTTCGGGGGGAACACTGAAGCTTTCTTT. Translation gives CASSRFGGNTEAFF. The chain links TRBV3-1 (or the pseudogene TRBV3-2) to TRBJ1-1; TRBD1 is a possible D gene (5 bases). CDR1 and CDR2 from the germline V gene are LGHDT and YNNKEL (reference sequence). This CDR3 has 14 amino acids. Trimming took 4 bases from V and 1 from J, leaving 10 bases between them.

V and J are TRBV7-9 and TRBJ2-7, with TRBD1 matching over 7 bases. CDR3 length equals 15 residues. Losses at the gene ends were 8 bases for V and 4 bases for J; bases not matched to a gene: 14. Germline CDR1 and CDR2: SEHNR and FQNEAQ (reference sequence). The DNA of the CDR3 is TGTGCCAGCTCAGGGGGAGTGCTAACCTTTTACGAGCAGTACTTC. Protein sequence: CASSGGVLTFYEQYF.

This clone was seen a few times. V gene TRBV6-4 combines with J gene TRBJ1-1; TRBD1 is a possible D gene (5 bases). CDR1 is MRHNA, CDR2 SNTAGT, per germline. The CDR3 totals 13 residues. Trimming left V 4 bases short and J 4 bases short, with 10 bases between. The CDR3 loop reads CASSVEGTTEAFF. The CDR3 bases are TGTGCCAGCAGTGTTGAGGGGACCACTGAAGCTTTCTTT.

The chain links TRBV5-1 to TRBJ2-1, with D possibly matching TRBD2 (5 bases). Trimming took 1 base from V and 7 from J, leaving 12 bases between them. CDR1 SGHRS and CDR2 YFSETQ come from the germline V gene. This CDR3 has 14 amino acids. CDR3 residues: CASSLSTGSNEQFF. The CDR3 DNA sequence: TGCGCCAGCAGCTTGTCGACGGGGTCTAATGAGCAGTTCTTC.

This clone appeared a few times. The chain has TRBV23-1 and TRBJ2-7; the D is unclear. TRBV23-1 is identified as an open reading frame with a role that is uncertain. V dropped 0 bases and J dropped 3 bases, with 6 bases sitting between them. The CDR3 is made up of 13 amino acids. The CDR3: CASSQSPDYEQYF. CDR3 bases: TGCGCCAGCAGTCAATCTCCCGACTACGAGCAGTACTTC.

This clone occurred once. The V and J genes are TRBV7-9 and TRBJ2-1; D is uncertain. The V end lost 5 bases, the J end lost 1 base, and 9 bases lay between the germline ends. CDR3 length: 14 amino acids. Germline CDR1 reads SEHNR; CDR2 reads FQNEAQ (reference sequence). CDR3 sequence reads: CASSNPRSYNEQFF. The CDR3 coding sequence is TGTGCCAGCAGCAACCCGCGGTCCTACAATGAGCAGTTCTTC.

The chain employs TRBV25-1 and TRBJ1-1; 8 nucleotides align to TRBD1. Germline CDR1 and CDR2: MGHDK and SYGVNS. This CDR3 contains 15 residues. The junction had 12 bases not matched to a gene; V was cut back by 5 bases and J by 7 bases. CDR3 protein: CASSPFQTGADEAFF. CDR3 coding DNA: TGTGCCAGCAGTCCGTTCCAGACAGGGGCGGATGAAGCTTTCTTT.